One sample yielded the 9 T cell receptor beta chains listed below, sequenced in a study of blood T cell repertoires in COVID-19. Profiling relied on immunoSEQ multiplex PCR, and the TCRdb table lists in-frame clones only, not all of them. Of 100,000 to 150,000 clones listed, around 86% are singletons. Sequenced sample: peripheral blood. These receptors were taken from a man aged 35-49 years with active or convalescent COVID-19.

The rearrangement uses TRBV2 and TRBJ2-2, with no clear D. The CDR3 covers 12 residues. V was cut by 11 bases and J by 3 bases, with 10 bases left in between. Germline V gene lookup returns CDR1 SNHLY and CDR2 FYNNEI. CDR3 protein: CASLFYTGELFF. The CDR3 DNA reads as TGTGCCTCCCTCTTTTACACCGGGGAGCTGTTTTTT.

V and J are TRBV4-2 and TRBJ2-5; 9 nucleotides align to TRBD2. Germline V gene data show CDR1 as LGHNA and CDR2 as YNFKEQ. The CDR3 spans 19 residues. After removal of 0 bases from V and 5 bases from J, the junction contained 16 bases not matched to a gene. The CDR3 spells CASSQDGVGSGGVPETQYF. In DNA, the CDR3 is TGTGCCAGCAGCCAAGATGGGGTGGGTAGCGGGGGAGTTCCTGAGACCCAGTACTTC.

This chain links TRBV6-5 with TRBJ1-6, with D possibly TRBD1 on 5 matching bases. V was pared by 6 bases and J by 4 bases, with 13 bases between. The V gene's germline CDR1 is MNHEY and CDR2 SVGAGI. The CDR3 is 15 residues long. CDR3 residues: CASRRQNEYNSPLHF. DNA for the CDR3: TGTGCCAGCAGGAGACAGAACGAATATAATTCACCCCTCCACTTT.

The rearrangement links TRBV27 to TRBJ1-6; 9 nucleotides match TRBD1. The V gene end was trimmed by 4 bases and the J gene end by 7 bases; junction bases not matched to a gene: 5. From germline, CDR1 is MNHEY and CDR2 SMNVEV (reference sequence). The CDR3 covers 15 residues. The CDR3 region is CASSWGTGSNSPLHF. CDR3 bases: TGTGCCAGCAGTTGGGGGACAGGGTCCAATTCACCCCTCCACTTT.

The table lists this clone with a count of one. The chain has TRBV7-3 and TRBJ2-1, with 11 bases identical to TRBD2. Per germline, CDR1 SGHTA and CDR2 FQGTGA. Trimming at V came to 1 base and at J to 5 bases, leaving 1 base not matched to a gene. The CDR3 is 15 residues long. The DNA of the CDR3 is TGTGCCAGCAGCTTAAATAGCGGGGGGGACAATGAGCAGTTCTTC. This encodes CASSLNSGGDNEQFF. The variable domain in full, completed from reference TRBV7-3 and TRBJ2-1, reads GAGVSQTPSNKVTEKGKYVELRCDPISGHTALYWYRQSLGQGPEFLIYFQGTGAADDSGLPNDRFFAVRPEGSVSTLKIQRTERGDSAVYLCASSLNSGGDNEQFFGPGTRLTVL.

The rearrangement uses TRBV7-2 and TRBJ2-7, with D unclear. CDR1 is SGHTA, CDR2 FQGNSA, per germline. The CDR3 contains 11 residues. V was shortened by 6 bases and J by 5 bases, with 8 bases between the two germline ends. The CDR3 reads CASSPHHEQYF. The CDR3 DNA is TGTGCCAGCAGTCCCCATCACGAGCAGTACTTC.

This clone was seen only once. The chain couples TRBV5-6 to TRBJ2-3, with D possibly TRBD2 on 7 matching bases. V lost 3 bases and J 5 bases, leaving 22 bases between the germline ends. Germline-derived CDR1 and CDR2 are SGHDT and YYEEEE. The length of the CDR3 is 17 residues. CDR3 sequence reads: CASSWRVGGQFGDTQYF. The CDR3 DNA reads as TGTGCCAGCAGCTGGAGGGTCGGGGGGCAATTCGGAGATACGCAGTATTTT.

The chain has TRBV19 and TRBJ1-4; TRBD1 is a possible D gene (5 bases). Germline V gene lookup returns CDR1 LNHDA and CDR2 SQIVND (reference sequence). V dropped 8 bases and J dropped 8 bases, with 18 bases sitting between them. The CDR3 covers 14 residues. The CDR3 nucleotides are TGTGCCAGTGGGCAAAAGGGGTCAGGGGAAAAACTGTTTTTT. Its protein product is CASGQKGSGEKLFF.

The V call is TRBV5-1, the J call TRBJ1-1, with D perhaps TRBD1 (6 bases). This CDR3 has 14 residues. CDR1 and CDR2 (germline): SGHRS, YFSETQ. Deletions cut 4 bases from V and 0 bases from J, with 10 bases between. CDR3 bases: TGCGCCAGCAGCACCGGGACAATGAACACTGAAGCTTTCTTT. The encoded protein is CASSTGTMNTEAFF.